These 11 T cell receptor beta chains came from one sample sequenced in a study of cytomegalovirus exposure and HLA in healthy donors. Sequencing used immunoSEQ multiplex PCR; TCRdb keeps in-frame clones, though not all of them. The sample has around 120,000 clones, 88% seen once; the top ten hold more than 1.5%. The sequencing input was PBMCs. Receptors originate from a man aged 18-30 years in good health and CMV-seronegative.

CDR3 nucleotide sequence: TGTGCCAGCAGCCCGGACAGGGCCGCTGGCTACACCTTC. Residues: CASSPDRAAGYTF. The J gene is TRBJ1-2, the V gene TRBV7-2, with TRBD1 matching over 8 bases. Losses at the gene ends were 5 bases for V and 7 bases for J; bases not matched to a gene: 6. The CDR3 has 13 amino acids. Germline values: CDR1 SGHTA, CDR2 FQGNSA. Complete variable domain (other parts from reference TRBV7-2 and TRBJ1-2): GAGVSQSPSNKVTEKGKDVELRCDPISGHTALYWYRQSLGQGLEFLIYFQGNSAPDKSGLPSDRFSAERTGGSVSTLTIQRTQQEDSAVYLCASSPDRAAGYTFGSGTRLTVV.

This chain uses TRBV2 with TRBJ1-2, with 9 bases matching TRBD1. The V and J ends lost 5 bases and 7 bases, in that order; junction bases with no gene match: 17. The germline gives CDR1 SNHLY, CDR2 FYNNEI. This CDR3 is built from 17 residues. The CDR3 sequence: CASSWGGLGQGYRGYTF. The CDR3 DNA reads as TGTGCCAGCAGTTGGGGGGGTTTGGGACAGGGTTATCGTGGCTACACCTTC.

The rearrangement uses TRBV14 and TRBJ2-2, with 7 bases lining up with TRBD1. Germline V gene sequence: CDR1 SGHDN, CDR2 FVKESK. The trim removed 1 base at V and 5 bases at J, leaving 4 bases unmatched. The CDR3 totals 15 residues. The CDR3 protein is CASSQGGGSTGELFF. As DNA, the CDR3 is TGTGCCAGCAGCCAAGGAGGGGGCTCGACCGGGGAGCTGTTTTTT.

The J gene is TRBJ2-3, the V gene TRBV7-2; D is perhaps TRBD1 (5 bases). V was clipped by 4 bases and J by 1 base, with 12 bases between them. Germline-derived CDR1 and CDR2 are SGHTA and FQGNSA. The CDR3 spans 15 residues. The CDR3 DNA sequence: TGTGCCAGCAGCTCATGGGGCGGTGGCACAGATACGCAGTATTTT. This encodes CASSSWGGGTDTQYF.

The V and J genes are TRBV6-1 and TRBJ2-7, with D tentatively TRBD1 (6 bases). The V gene's germline CDR1 is MNHNS and CDR2 SASEGT. The CDR3 covers 12 residues. V gave up 10 bases and J gave up 3 bases, with 13 bases separating them. The CDR3 DNA reads as TGTGCCACTACTGGACAGAGCTACGAGCAGTACTTC. As protein: CATTGQSYEQYF.

The J gene is TRBJ2-1, the V gene TRBV10-2, with TRBD2 matching 11 bases. The CDR3 is 18 residues long. Trimming removed 2 bases from V and 7 bases from J; junction bases left unmatched: 13. CDR1 and CDR2 (germline): WSHSY, SAAADI. DNA for the CDR3: TGCGCCAGCAGTGAGGATGTTCGGTCGGGGACTAGCGGAAATGAGCAGTTCTTC. Its protein product is CASSEDVRSGTSGNEQFF.

This clone was picked up one time. V usage is TRBV7-8 and J usage is TRBJ1-4, with 7 bases fitting TRBD1. The CDR3 length is 16 residues. In germline, CDR1 is SGHVS, CDR2 FQNEAQ. With V trimmed by 5 bases and J by 7 bases, 13 bases remained unmatched. For the CDR3, the DNA is TGTGCCAGCAGCCTCCGTCAAACAGGGGTCGGTGAAAAACTGTTTTTT. It yields the protein CASSLRQTGVGEKLFF.

The rearrangement uses TRBV7-2 and TRBJ1-6, with a possible D match to TRBD1 (5 bases). V lost 3 bases to trimming and J lost 10 bases, with 16 bases between them. The CDR3 is 15 amino acids. In germline, CDR1 is SGHTA, CDR2 FQGNSA. The CDR3 is CASSFLQGIGSPLHF. Written as DNA, the CDR3 is TGTGCCAGCAGCTTTCTTCAGGGTATAGGCTCACCCCTCCACTTT. Complete variable domain (other parts from reference TRBV7-2 and TRBJ1-6): GAGVSQSPSNKVTEKGKDVELRCDPISGHTALYWYRQSLGQGLEFLIYFQGNSAPDKSGLPSDRFSAERTGGSVSTLTIQRTQQEDSAVYLCASSFLQGIGSPLHFGNGTRLTVT.

This clone appeared a single time. The chain carries TRBV13 and TRBJ1-1; 10 bases align to TRBD1. The CDR3 totals 18 residues. Germline V gene lookup returns CDR1 PRHDT and CDR2 FYEKMQ (reference sequence). After removal of 5 bases from V and 1 base from J, the junction contained 13 bases not matched to a gene. CDR3 sequence reads: CASSGRGQGPLGNTEAFF. The CDR3 nucleotides are TGTGCCAGCAGCGGCCGGGGACAGGGGCCACTGGGGAACACTGAAGCTTTCTTT.

The rearrangement uses TRBV18 and TRBJ2-6; D is possibly TRBD1 (6 bases). The germline V and J ends were trimmed by 2 bases and 4 bases, with 12 bases remaining between them. Germline V lookup: CDR1 KGHSH, CDR2 LQKENI. The CDR3 totals 16 residues. CDR3 loop: CASSPSGQTGANVLTF. The CDR3 DNA is TGTGCCAGCTCACCATCCGGACAGACAGGGGCCAACGTCCTGACTTTC.

The rearrangement joins TRBV19 to TRBJ1-2; possibly TRBD1 for D (6 bases). CDR3 length: 15 residues. V was clipped by 10 bases and J by 6 bases, with 24 bases between them. Germline lookup yields CDR1 LNHDA and CDR2 SQIVND (reference sequence). CDR3 DNA: TGTGCCACCGCTCTAGAGGGGGTCGACCCGGATGGCTACACCTTC. Translation gives CATALEGVDPDGYTF.